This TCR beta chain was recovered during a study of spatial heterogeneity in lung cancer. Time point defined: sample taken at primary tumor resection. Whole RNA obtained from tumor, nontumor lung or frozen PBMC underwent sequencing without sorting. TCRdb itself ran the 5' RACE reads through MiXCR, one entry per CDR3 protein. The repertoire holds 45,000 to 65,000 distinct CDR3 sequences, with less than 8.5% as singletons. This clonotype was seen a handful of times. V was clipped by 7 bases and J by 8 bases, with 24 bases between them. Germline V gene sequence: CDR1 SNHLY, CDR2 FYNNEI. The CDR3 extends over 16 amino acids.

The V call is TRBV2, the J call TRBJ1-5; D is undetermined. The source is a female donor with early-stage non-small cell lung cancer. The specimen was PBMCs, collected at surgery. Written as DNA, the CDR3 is TGTGCCAGCAAGGGCGGCCCAGTAAACGGGCGGGAGCCCCAGCATTTT. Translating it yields CASKGGPVNGREPQHF.